The 18 T cell receptor beta chains below all came from one sample that was sequenced in a study of CD8 T cells in Susac syndrome. With random hexamers, reverse transcription was performed on about 0.5 to 1 ug of RNA. One entry per CDR3 protein, called by TCRdb with MiXCR from the immunoSEQ multiplex PCR reads. The profile shows about 110,000 distinct CDR3 sequences, less than 95% of them singletons. The material sequenced was CD8+ T cells from PBMCs. The receptor set was obtained from a human donor with Susac syndrome.

The V gene is TRBV7-6, the J gene TRBJ2-7; possible D gene TRBD2, 5 bases. The CDR3 covers 13 residues. Trimming took 2 bases from V and 5 from J, leaving 10 bases between them. From germline, CDR1 is SGHVS and CDR2 FNYEAQ. The CDR3 DNA reads as TGTGCCAGCAGCTTAAGTGCGGGTAACGAGCAGTACTTC. Its protein is CASSLSAGNEQYF.

The chain couples TRBV20-1 to TRBJ1-5, with D possibly matching TRBD1 (6 bases). V lost 0 bases and J lost 4, with 13 bases in between. This CDR3 region has 15 residues. Germline V gene lookup returns CDR1 DFQATT and CDR2 SNEGSKA (reference sequence). Here the CDR3 DNA reads TGCAGTGCTAGAGATTTCAAGGGGGAAAATCAGCCCCAGCATTTT. This encodes CSARDFKGENQPQHF.

The V and J genes are TRBV7-9 and TRBJ2-7; D is perhaps TRBD2 (6 bases). Germline CDR1 reads SEHNR; CDR2 reads FQNEAQ (reference sequence). V shed 4 bases and J shed 6 bases, with 10 bases lying between them. This CDR3 region has 12 residues. CDR3 sequence reads: CASSSRGSEQYF. The CDR3 DNA follows: TGTGCCAGCAGCTCCCGGGGGAGCGAGCAGTACTTC.

The rearrangement links TRBV9 to TRBJ2-2; D may correspond to TRBD1 or TRBD2 (5 bases each). V lost 4 bases to trimming and J lost 0 bases, with 13 bases between them. This CDR3 has 16 residues. Germline CDR1 reads SGDLS; CDR2 reads YYNGEE. CDR3: CASSPRDGANTGELFF. CDR3 nucleotides: TGTGCCAGCAGCCCCCGGGACGGCGCGAACACCGGGGAGCTGTTTTTT.

The chain employs TRBV2 and TRBJ2-5, with TRBD2 identical over 7 bases. CDR1 is SNHLY and CDR2 is FYNNEI in the germline V gene. J was trimmed by 3 bases and V by 6 bases; bases with no gene match: 7. The CDR3 spans 14 residues. The CDR3 loop is CASRALAGEETQYF. The CDR3 region has the DNA TGTGCCAGCAGGGCCCTGGCGGGGGAAGAGACCCAGTACTTC.

The CDR3 DNA follows: TGTGCTAGTTTTCGGGGAAAGAAGGAGGGCCAGTACTTC. As protein: CASFRGKKEGQYF. The J gene is TRBJ2-5, the V gene TRBV12-3 or TRBV12-4; D might be TRBD2 (6 bases). The CDR3 is 13 residues long.

The CDR3 protein is CATLALMNTEAFF. Here the CDR3 DNA reads TGTGCCACTTTGGCCCTTATGAACACTGAAGCTTTCTTT. V gene TRBV27 combines with J gene TRBJ1-1; D is uncertain. The germline V gene has CDR1 MNHEY and CDR2 SMNVEV (reference sequence). The CDR3 consists of 13 residues. V lost 10 bases and J lost 0, with 12 bases in between.

J is TRBJ2-7 and V is TRBV20-1; 7 bases line up with TRBD2. This CDR3 has 15 residues. Per germline, CDR1 DFQATT and CDR2 SNEGSKA (reference sequence). J lost 7 bases, V lost 0 bases, and 12 bases had no gene match. In DNA, the CDR3 is TGCAGTGCTAGAGATCAGAGCGGGACCCCCTGGGAGCAGTACTTC. It specifies CSARDQSGTPWEQYF.

The V and J genes are TRBV13 and TRBJ2-2; D uncertain. V shed 10 bases and J shed 6 bases, with 9 bases lying between them. The V gene's germline CDR1 is PRHDT and CDR2 FYEKMQ (reference sequence). CDR3 size: 11 residues. The DNA of the CDR3 is TGTGCCATTATTCAGGCCGGGGAGCTGTTTTTT. Its protein product is CAIIQAGELFF.

This chain uses TRBV5-4 with TRBJ2-1, with D tentatively TRBD2 (5 bases). V lost 0 bases and J 6 bases, leaving 10 bases between the germline ends. The CDR3 spans 14 residues. Germline V CDR1 and CDR2: SGHNT, YYREEE (reference sequence). CDR3 sequence reads: CASSLVLGSNEQFF. CDR3 nucleotide sequence: TGTGCCAGCAGCTTGGTCCTGGGGAGCAATGAGCAGTTCTTC. Full variable domain (missing parts from reference TRBV5-4 and TRBJ2-1): ETGVTQSPTHLIKTRGQQVTLRCSSQSGHNTVSWYQQALGQGPQFIFQYYREEENGRGNFPPRFSGLQFPNYSSELNVNALELDDSALYLCASSLVLGSNEQFFGPGTRLTVL.

V gene TRBV15 combines with J gene TRBJ2-7; unclear D gene. The CDR3 runs to 15 residues. The ends were cut back, 1 base at V and 0 bases at J, with 10 bases in the middle. Germline V gene sequence: CDR1 LNHNV, CDR2 YYDKDF (reference sequence). The CDR3 loop reads CATSRVAVSSYEQYF. Here the CDR3 DNA reads TGTGCCACCAGCAGAGTAGCCGTCAGCTCCTACGAGCAGTACTTC.

The rearrangement links TRBV19 to TRBJ1-1, with a tentative D call TRBD1 (5 bases). CDR1 LNHDA and CDR2 SQIVND come from the germline V gene (reference sequence). V was trimmed by 3 bases and J by 1 base, leaving 6 bases between them. The CDR3 contains 13 residues. The CDR3 reads CASSMGRNTEAFF. CDR3 coding DNA: TGTGCCAGTAGTATGGGGCGGAACACTGAAGCTTTCTTT. Variable domain in full (rest from reference TRBV19 and TRBJ1-1): DGGITQSPKYLFRKEGQNVTLSCEQNLNHDAMYWYRQDPGQGLRLIYYSQIVNDFQKGDIAEGYSVSREKKESFPLTVTSAQKNPTAFYLCASSMGRNTEAFFGQGTRLTVV.

The chain couples TRBV5-6 to TRBJ1-1; possible D gene TRBD1, 5 bases. CDR3 length equals 12 residues. Trimming left V 3 bases short and J 7 bases short, with 10 bases between. Per germline, CDR1 SGHDT and CDR2 YYEEEE. CDR3 sequence reads: CASSSKGLEAFF. The CDR3, as DNA: TGTGCCAGCAGCTCGAAGGGGCTTGAAGCTTTCTTT. Filled out from reference TRBV5-6 and TRBJ1-1, the complete variable domain reads DAGVTQSPTHLIKTRGQQVTLRCSPKSGHDTVSWYQQALGQGPQFIFQYYEEEERQRGNFPDRFSGHQFPNYSSELNVNALLLGDSALYLCASSSKGLEAFFGQGTRLTVV.

Here the CDR3 reads CASSPRLEENYEQYF. CDR3 in DNA: TGTGCCAGCAGCCCCAGACTAGAAGAAAACTACGAGCAGTACTTC. The V and J genes are TRBV3-1 and TRBJ2-7; weak D call: TRBD2 (6 bases). Germline V CDR1 and CDR2: LGHDT, YNNKEL (reference sequence). Trimming removed 4 bases from V and 3 bases from J, with 16 bases in between. The CDR3 consists of 15 residues.

In this sample, this clonotype turned up once. The chain is built from TRBV12-3 or TRBV12-4 and TRBJ2-7; no reliable D call. This CDR3 is 14 amino acids long. With 1 base removed from V and 3 bases from J, the gap between germline ends came to 10 bases. CDR3 bases: TGTGCCAGCAGTTTAGGTCGGTCTCTCTACGAGCAGTACTTC. It is translated as CASSLGRSLYEQYF.

V and J are TRBV12-3 or TRBV12-4 and TRBJ2-3; D unclear. Deletions cut 7 bases from V and 4 bases from J, with 21 bases between. The CDR3 has 16 residues. CDR3: CASTPEIVMVADTQYF. The CDR3 DNA is TGTGCCAGCACCCCTGAGATAGTTATGGTTGCAGATACGCAGTATTTT.

V usage is TRBV4-1 and J usage is TRBJ2-1, with a weak D call TRBD1 (6 bases). The CDR3 extends over 13 amino acids. Germline V gene sequence: CDR1 MGHRA, CDR2 YSYEKL. V was shortened by 5 bases and J by 8 bases, with 13 bases between the two germline ends. The CDR3 DNA sequence: TGCGCCAGCAGCGACCTAACAGGGTATGAGCAGTTCTTC. Protein: CASSDLTGYEQFF.

The rearrangement links TRBV19 to TRBJ1-2, with unresolved D. Germline CDR1 LNHDA, CDR2 SQIVND (reference sequence). The CDR3 has 10 residues. Trimming shortened V by 11 bases and J by 7 bases, and 11 bases separated the two germline ends. The CDR3 here is CASWAGGYTF. The CDR3 DNA reads as TGTGCCTCATGGGCCGGTGGCTACACCTTC.